These 21 T cell receptor beta chains were sequenced from one sample in a study of shared clonotypes between healthy human individuals. Libraries were prepared by immunoSEQ multiplex PCR; TCRdb keeps only in-frame clonotypes and omits some of them. The table records about 600,000 clones, 95% to 98% of them present only once. The sequencing input was naive CD4+ T cells sorted from blood. Regarding subset: CD45RA+ positively selected. The source is a woman in her 30s in good health.

The V gene is TRBV5-8, the J gene TRBJ2-1; a possible D gene is TRBD2 (6 bases). Trimming took off 5 bases at V and 6 bases at J, with 9 bases between the two ends. The length of the CDR3 is 12 residues. The germline V gene encodes CDR1 SGHTS and CDR2 YDEGEE. The chain's CDR3 is CASRWDSNEQFF. The CDR3 nucleotides read TGTGCCAGCAGGTGGGACTCCAATGAGCAGTTCTTC.

The chain recombines TRBV2 with TRBJ2-7; D possibly corresponds to TRBD2 (6 bases). The ends were cut back, 1 base at V and 4 bases at J, with 11 bases in the middle. This CDR3 region has 14 residues. CDR1 and CDR2 (germline): SNHLY, FYNNEI. CDR3 nucleotides: TGTGCCAGCAGTGAAGATGGTAGCGGTTACGAGCAGTACTTC. Its translation: CASSEDGSGYEQYF.

As DNA, the CDR3 is TGCGCCAGCAAATTTTCGGCCGGGAAAAGGTACGAGCAGTACTTC. Amino acids: CASKFSAGKRYEQYF. The rearrangement joins TRBV5-1 to TRBJ2-7; maybe TRBD2 (5 bases). From germline, CDR1 is SGHRS and CDR2 YFSETQ. The CDR3 covers 15 residues. Trimming removed 6 bases at V and 4 bases at J, with 20 bases between.

The chain is built from TRBV4-1 and TRBJ2-1; 7 nucleotides line up with TRBD1. Germline values: CDR1 MGHRA, CDR2 YSYEKL. The CDR3 consists of 17 residues. The J segment lost 0 bases and the V segment lost 3 bases, leaving 8 bases of the junction unmatched. CDR3 amino acids: CASSQVRGTDSYNEQFF. Written as DNA, the CDR3 is TGCGCCAGCAGCCAGGTCCGTGGGACAGACTCCTACAATGAGCAGTTCTTC.

V gene TRBV25-1 combines with J gene TRBJ2-1, with TRBD1 matching over 7 bases. The CDR3 length is 15 residues. Trimming cost V 8 bases and J 2 bases; bases outside gene matches: 9. Germline assignment: CDR1 MGHDK and CDR2 SYGVNS. Here the CDR3 reads CASSRDRVTYNEQFF. The CDR3 DNA sequence: TGTGCCAGCTCCCGCGACAGGGTGACCTACAATGAGCAGTTCTTC. Combining the CDR3 with reference TRBV25-1 and TRBJ2-1 gives the whole variable domain EADIYQTPRYLVIGTGKKITLECSQTMGHDKMYWYQQDPGMELHLIHYSYGVNSTEKGDLSSESTVSRIRTEHFPLTLESARPSHTSQYLCASSRDRVTYNEQFFGPGTRLTVL.

CDR3 sequence: CASSTDRALNTEAFF. The CDR3 DNA sequence: TGTGCCAGTAGTACGGACAGGGCTTTGAACACTGAAGCTTTCTTT. The chain uses TRBV19 and TRBJ1-1, with 8 bases fitting TRBD1. V was clipped by 4 bases and J by 0 bases; unmatched bases: 4. This CDR3 is 15 amino acids long. Germline V gene data show CDR1 as LNHDA and CDR2 as SQIVND (reference sequence).

A remark on this clone: This sample includes further DNA sequences coding for the same CDR3. The chain combines TRBV5-1 with TRBJ2-7; D not certain. The germline V and J ends were trimmed by 0 bases and 2 bases, with 9 bases remaining between them. The V gene's germline CDR1 is SGHRS and CDR2 YFSETQ. The CDR3 covers 14 residues. CDR3 amino acids: CASSLDRVAYEQYF. Written as DNA, the CDR3 is TGCGCCAGCAGCTTGGACAGAGTAGCCTACGAGCAGTACTTC.

This clone was seen once. V and J are TRBV5-1 and TRBJ1-1; unclear D gene. Germline V gives CDR1 SGHRS, CDR2 YFSETQ. Between the trimmed V and J ends, which lost 5 bases and 1 base, there was a span of 15 bases. The CDR3 loop spans 15 amino acids. CDR3 protein: CASSQTVVSNTEAFF. The DNA for the CDR3 is TGCGCCAGCAGTCAGACGGTAGTATCGAACACTGAAGCTTTCTTT.

The V and J genes are TRBV12-2 and TRBJ1-2. TRBV12-2 is a pseudogene segment. The CDR3 runs 15 residues. The CDR3 region has the DNA TGTGCAAGTCGCTTCAAAGGGTCCCTTAACTATGGCTACACCTTC. Its translation: CASRFKGSLNYGYTF.

V and J are TRBV6-5 and TRBJ1-6; D uncertain. Germline values: CDR1 MNHEY, CDR2 SVGAGI. The CDR3 is 14 residues long. Deletions cut 7 bases from V and 0 bases from J, with 7 bases between. The CDR3 sequence: CASKGSSYNSPLHF. CDR3 in DNA: TGTGCCAGCAAAGGGAGCTCCTATAATTCACCCCTCCACTTT.

The CDR3 protein is CASSYGKDAYEQYF. The CDR3 region has the DNA TGTGCCAGCAGTTACGGGAAGGACGCCTACGAGCAGTACTTC. This sequence joins TRBV6-6 and TRBJ2-7; D gene unclear. This CDR3 contains 14 residues. Germline CDR1 is MNHNY and CDR2 is SVGAGI (reference sequence). Trimming left V 2 bases short and J 2 bases short, with 10 bases between.

This chain connects TRBV15 to TRBJ2-1; 9 bases align to TRBD2. The V gene end was trimmed by 0 bases and the J gene end by 4 bases; junction bases not matched to a gene: 7. The CDR3 contains 17 residues. CDR1 is LNHNV and CDR2 is YYDKDF in the germline V gene (reference sequence). In DNA form, the CDR3 reads TGTGCCACCAGCAGAGATTCCCTAGCGGGAAGTTACAATGAGCAGTTCTTC. Its translation: CATSRDSLAGSYNEQFF. The whole variable domain, remainder taken from reference TRBV15 and TRBJ2-1, is DAMVIQNPRYQVTQFGKPVTLSCSQTLNHNVMYWYQQKSSQAPKLLFHYYDKDFNNEADTPDNFQSRRPNTSFCFLDIRSPGLGDTAMYLCATSRDSLAGSYNEQFFGPGTRLTVL.

The chain uses TRBV18 and TRBJ1-1; D not certain. Germline CDR1 reads KGHSH; CDR2 reads LQKENI. The CDR3 is 16 amino acids. V lost 2 bases and J lost 5, with 18 bases in between. Here the CDR3 DNA reads TGTGCCAGCTCACCAATCGGAGAATTGGAGACGACTGAAGCTTTCTTT. The encoded protein is CASSPIGELETTEAFF.

Comment on this clone: Other DNA sequences in the same sample also yield this CDR3. The V call is TRBV20-1, the J call TRBJ2-3; D call uncertain. Per the germline V gene, CDR1 is DFQATT and CDR2 is SNEGSKA (reference sequence). CDR3 length: 11 amino acids. V was clipped by 3 bases and J by 0 bases, with 1 base between them. DNA for the CDR3: TGCAGTGCTAGTAGCACAGATACGCAGTATTTT. Encoded protein: CSASSTDTQYF.

The chain couples TRBV29-1 to TRBJ2-7; D possibly matches TRBD1 or TRBD2 (5 bases each). V was shortened by 4 bases and J by 2 bases, with 12 bases between the two germline ends. CDR3 length: 13 amino acids. The germline CDR1 and CDR2 sequences are SQVTM and ANQGSEA. The CDR3 bases are TGCAGCGTTGTAGCGACAGTGACCTACGAGCAGTACTTC. It specifies CSVVATVTYEQYF.

The chain is built from TRBV6-5 and TRBJ2-2, with 9 bases lining up with TRBD2. The CDR3 spans 14 residues. Germline values: CDR1 MNHEY, CDR2 SVGAGI. The trim removed 6 bases at V and 7 bases at J, leaving 6 bases unmatched. In DNA form, the CDR3 reads TGTGCCAGCAGACAACTAGCGGGTGTCGGGGAGCTGTTTTTT. This encodes CASRQLAGVGELFF.

The chain links TRBV27 to TRBJ2-7; D is undetermined. Germline V gives CDR1 MNHEY, CDR2 SMNVEV (reference sequence). Trimming removed 6 bases from V and 6 bases from J, with 12 bases in between. The CDR3 totals 12 residues. The CDR3 sequence is CASRRSQGEQYF. The CDR3 DNA reads TGTGCCAGCAGGCGGTCCCAAGGCGAGCAGTACTTC.

This clone was counted once. The V call is TRBV4-1, the J call TRBJ2-3; tentatively, D is TRBD1 (5 bases). CDR1 and CDR2 from the germline V gene are MGHRA and YSYEKL. The CDR3 has 13 amino acids. Between the trimmed V and J ends, which lost 0 bases and 5 bases, there was a span of 6 bases. CDR3 loop: CASSQEGVDTQYF. DNA of the CDR3: TGCGCCAGCAGCCAAGAAGGGGTAGATACGCAGTATTTT.

With respect to this clone: One end of the junction is discordant with germline, which a read error may explain. The CDR3 DNA is TGTGCCAGCTCACCACCGTCGACAGGGAACCCTGAAGCTTTCTTT. Protein product: CASSPPSTGNPEAFF. The chain is built from TRBV18 and TRBJ1-1; 7 positions agree with TRBD1. CDR1 KGHSH and CDR2 LQKENI come from the germline V gene. The CDR3 runs 15 residues. The whole variable domain, remainder taken from reference TRBV18 and TRBJ1-1, is NAGVMQNPRHLVRRRGQEARLRCSPMKGHSHVYWYRQLPEEGLKFMVYLQKENIIDESGMPKERFSAEFPKEGPSILRIQQVVRGDSAAYFCASSPPSTGNPEAFFGQGTRLTVV.

V gene TRBV5-1 combines with J gene TRBJ2-5, with 11 nucleotides matching TRBD1. V lost 4 bases and J lost 4; bases outside the gene matches: 12. This CDR3 is 17 amino acids long. CDR1 and CDR2 (germline): SGHRS, YFSETQ. CDR3 in DNA: TGCGCCAGCAGCGGACCCCCGTGGGACAGGGGGGGAGAGACCCAGTACTTC. Its translation: CASSGPPWDRGGETQYF.

The chain recombines TRBV9 with TRBJ2-7; D assignment may be TRBD1 or TRBD2 (5 bases each). CDR3 size: 13 residues. Germline CDR1 reads SGDLS; CDR2 reads YYNGEE. Trimming stripped 0 bases from V and 4 bases from J, with 8 bases between. The CDR3: CASSVEEGYEQYF. In DNA, the CDR3 is TGTGCCAGCAGCGTAGAAGAGGGGTACGAGCAGTACTTC.